This T cell receptor beta chain originates from a study of cytomegalovirus exposure and HLA in healthy donors. The CDR3 length is 14 residues. Per germline, CDR1 SQVTM and CDR2 ANQGSEA. V trimming: 3 bases; J trimming: 0 bases; junction bases outside the gene matches: 4. Amplification used 60 Vbeta primers and 13 Jbeta primers. Data came from immunoSEQ multiplex PCR; TCRdb stores just in-frame clones and leaves some out. The sample carries about 130,000 clones, over 60% recorded once. This clone showed up just a few times. This chain connects TRBV29-1 to TRBJ1-1; 7 bases are shared with TRBD1. Input material: PBMCs. The sequence derives from a human donor in good health. The DNA for the CDR3 is TGCAGCGTTGACCCGACAGGGATGAACACTGAAGCTTTCTTT. Residues: CSVDPTGMNTEAFF.